This T cell receptor beta chain is from a study of T cell responses to AZD1222 COVID-19 vaccine. Study-wide findings and caveats: Once two AZD1222 doses were given, Spike-specific TCR breadth and depth went up. Donor demographics were predominantly white British with a female majority; clonal diversity may be underestimated. Regions left unmutated in variants are reportedly the target of nearly half of spike-specific TCRs. Spike was spanned by vaccine-associated CD4 TCRs, which were dominant at 160-218 and 743-854.

About this clone itself: Its matching antigen is unknown.

Data came from immunoSEQ multiplex PCR; TCRdb stores just in-frame clones and leaves some out. The sample records more than 85,000 clones, about four fifths being singletons. V dropped 5 bases and J dropped 8; count of bases not matched to a gene: 12. This CDR3 comprises 15 residues. Per the germline V gene, CDR1 is SGHDN and CDR2 is FVKESK. This chain uses TRBV14 with TRBJ2-4; TRBD1 aligns across 7 bases. This specimen was peripheral blood, taken on day 0 of AZD1222 vaccination. The sequence derives from an adult in good health. CDR3 in amino acids: CASSSKTGVGDIQYF. The CDR3 DNA reads TGTGCCAGCAGCTCCAAAACAGGGGTCGGCGACATTCAGTACTTC.